This TCR beta chain was sequenced in a study of blood T cell repertoires in COVID-19. The overall study: Italy, Spain and the United States were the sources of the convalescent and acute COVID-19 samples. PBMCs, B-cell-depleted T cells, or T cells provided the cDNA or gDNA that made up the material.

Germline CDR1 and CDR2: SNHLY and FYNNEI. Between the trimmed V and J ends, which lost 8 bases and 1 base, there was a span of 9 bases. CDR3 length: 12 amino acids. Authors' processing steps: How many nucleated cells were present was estimated from reference gene primer amplification. Assay: immunoSEQ multiplex PCR; the TCRdb copy retains only in-frame clones and omits some. V and J calls and clone size are those listed in that table; D and trimming were worked out from the DNA. The table includes around 100,000 clones, about 80% detected once. This TCR was recovered from a woman in her seventies with acute or convalescent COVID-19. Sequenced sample: peripheral blood. This chain uses TRBV2 with TRBJ2-7; no clear D. This CDR3 reads CASRLLSYEQYF. CDR3 coding DNA: TGTGCCAGCCGTTTGTTGTCCTACGAGCAGTACTTC.